This T cell receptor (beta chain) stems from a study of shared clonotypes between healthy human individuals. The study's findings and limits: Of the naive CD4 clonotypes, roughly 5.5% were shared across a handful of donors.

Here immunoSEQ multiplex PCR was the method, and the copy in TCRdb shows in-frame clones only, minus some. The data contain 2.3 million or so clones, 90% to 95% of them singletons. A note on this clone: What it binds is unknown.

Trimming took 2 bases from V and 8 from J, leaving 15 bases between them. Germline lookup yields CDR1 MNHEY and CDR2 SVGAGI. The CDR3 runs to 14 residues. The J gene is TRBJ1-2, the V gene TRBV6-5; possibly TRBD1 for D (5 bases). This clonotype was sampled from a man aged 18 to 35 in good health. Some clones in this sample may be carry-over from other donors' samples. Sequenced: naive CD4+ T cells from PBMCs. Sample subset: CD45RA+ positively selected. The CDR3 region is CASSYGASSGGYTF. The CDR3 DNA sequence: TGTGCCAGCAGTTACGGGGCCTCCTCAGGGGGCTACACCTTC.